This T cell receptor (beta chain) is from a study of long-term antiretroviral therapy in people with HIV. Germline assignment: CDR1 SGHTA and CDR2 FQGTGA. V lost 2 bases, J lost 3 bases, and 5 bases stayed unmatched. CDR3 size: 15 residues. Run at survey level, the immunoSEQ assay was version v3.0. Only in-frame clones appear in the TCRdb table, and some are missing; sequencing was by immunoSEQ multiplex PCR. Here the sample spans tens of thousands of clones, 85% to 90% being singletons. Study results and caveats: Repertoire dominance by clones expanded before ART was seen at all time points.

On this clone itself: Its specificity is unknown.

This chain links TRBV7-3 with TRBJ2-7; 9 nucleotides match TRBD2. The clonotype originates from a man aged 45-60 years with HIV. The sample in question was unsorted PBMCs, obtained 3.2 years before starting antiretroviral therapy. The CDR3 sequence is CASSLQSGGIYEQYF. The CDR3 nucleotides are TGTGCCAGCAGCTTACAGAGCGGGGGGATCTACGAGCAGTACTTC.